A single sample is the source of the 15 T cell receptor beta chains below, sequenced in a study of response to subunit inactivated influenza vaccine. TCRdb itself ran the RT-PCR reads through MiXCR, one entry per CDR3 protein. This sample has 170,000 or so distinct CDR3 sequences, with roughly a tenth found just once. The sequencing here drew on CD8+ T cells sorted from PBMCs, taken around 25 months after vaccination. These receptors were obtained from a man between 45 and 75 years old who received an inactivated influenza vaccine.

This clonotype was counted at least ten times. CDR3 nucleotide sequence: TGTGCCAGCAGCTCCCCCTTAGCGGGCCTCACAGATACGCAGTATTTT. Its protein is CASSSPLAGLTDTQYF. The rearrangement uses TRBV7-8 and TRBJ2-3; 7 bases align to TRBD2. This CDR3 has 16 residues. J gave up 2 bases and V 4 bases, and 9 bases lay outside the gene matches. The germline V gene has CDR1 SGHVS and CDR2 FQNEAQ.

This clonotype has only a few counts. The chain links TRBV7-6 to TRBJ2-1; TRBD2 matches at 7 bases. The CDR3 runs to 16 residues. The germline V gene encodes CDR1 SGHVS and CDR2 FNYEAQ. The J segment lost 2 bases and the V segment lost 1 base, leaving 5 bases of the junction unmatched. DNA of the CDR3: TGTGCCAGCAGCTTAGTGATCGGGGGGACCTACAATGAGCAGTTCTTC. Protein: CASSLVIGGTYNEQFF.

V usage is TRBV28 and J usage is TRBJ2-7; 10 nucleotides match TRBD2. Germline CDR1 reads MDHEN; CDR2 reads SYDVKM. The CDR3 sequence is 16 residues long. The V gene end was trimmed by 5 bases and the J gene end by 2 bases; junction bases not matched to a gene: 9. This chain's CDR3 is CASSPTGTSVTYEQYF. The CDR3 DNA follows: TGTGCCAGCAGTCCGACCGGGACTAGCGTAACCTACGAGCAGTACTTC.

This clonotype was picked up a small number of times. The chain couples TRBV9 to TRBJ2-3; D possibly uses TRBD1 or TRBD2 (5 bases each). The CDR3 has 15 amino acids. CDR1 and CDR2 from the germline V gene are SGDLS and YYNGEE. Trimming removed 0 bases at V and 0 bases at J, with 8 bases between. The CDR3 spells CASSVAGSSTDTQYF. Written as DNA, the CDR3 is TGTGCCAGCAGCGTAGCAGGGAGCAGCACAGATACGCAGTATTTT.

This rearrangement joins TRBV28 to TRBJ1-5, with 7 positions matching TRBD1. Trimming cost V 3 bases and J 4 bases; bases outside gene matches: 6. The CDR3 runs 15 residues. Germline CDR1 is MDHEN and CDR2 is SYDVKM. The CDR3 spells CASSFRDSFNQPQHF. The DNA of the CDR3 is TGTGCCAGCAGTTTCCGGGACAGCTTTAATCAGCCCCAGCATTTT.

The chain has TRBV6-6 and TRBJ1-1; D unresolved. Trimming took off 4 bases at V and 1 base at J, with 4 bases between the two ends. Germline assignment: CDR1 MNHNY and CDR2 SVGAGI (reference sequence). The CDR3 is 12 amino acids. CDR3 region: CASSWTNTEAFF. The CDR3 region has the DNA TGTGCCAGCAGTTGGACGAACACTGAAGCTTTCTTT.

The rearrangement links TRBV2 to TRBJ2-3; 10 bases align to TRBD2. Per germline, CDR1 SNHLY and CDR2 FYNNEI. The CDR3 extends over 15 amino acids. Germline trimming cut 4 bases from V and 5 bases from J; bases unmatched to any gene: 6. The CDR3 DNA reads TGTGCCAGCAGTGGGTCTAGCGGGGGTCAAGATACGCAGTATTTT. Its protein is CASSGSSGGQDTQYF.

V gene TRBV6-5 combines with J gene TRBJ2-1; D unresolved. Germline-derived CDR1 and CDR2 are MNHEY and SVGAGI. The V gene lost 2 bases and the J gene lost 4 bases, with 21 bases spanning the gap. This CDR3 is built from 18 residues. The CDR3 DNA is TGTGCCAGCAGTTACCAAACAGTACACCCACAATTATACAATGAGCAGTTCTTC. It translates to CASSYQTVHPQLYNEQFF.

The CDR3 DNA reads as TGTGCCAGCAGTTTATCGAACTGGGGCCAAGAGACCCAGTACTTC. As protein: CASSLSNWGQETQYF. The genes are TRBV27 and TRBJ2-5; D is uncertain. CDR3 length: 15 residues. Germline lookup yields CDR1 MNHEY and CDR2 SMNVEV (reference sequence). V shed 0 bases and J shed 1 base, with 9 bases lying between them.

A few counts support this clonotype. The V and J genes are TRBV19 and TRBJ2-7; D perhaps matches TRBD2 (6 bases). The CDR3 consists of 15 residues. Germline CDR1 is LNHDA and CDR2 is SQIVND (reference sequence). V lost 1 base to trimming and J lost 5 bases, with 15 bases between them. CDR3 in DNA: TGTGCCAGTAGTATAGTCGCTAGCGAACTCCACGAGCAGTACTTC. Its protein is CASSIVASELHEQYF. The variable domain in full, with the rest retrieved from reference TRBV19 and TRBJ2-7, is DGGITQSPKYLFRKEGQNVTLSCEQNLNHDAMYWYRQDPGQGLRLIYYSQIVNDFQKGDIAEGYSVSREKKESFPLTVTSAQKNPTAFYLCASSIVASELHEQYFGPGTRLTVT.

V and J are TRBV11-2 and TRBJ2-3; maybe TRBD1 (5 bases). Germline CDR1 reads SGHAT; CDR2 reads FQNNGV. This CDR3 is 14 amino acids long. Deletions cut 7 bases from V and 0 bases from J, with 11 bases between. This CDR3 is CASKAWGSTDTQYF. The CDR3 region has the DNA TGTGCCAGCAAGGCCTGGGGCAGCACAGATACGCAGTATTTT.

Ten or more counts support this clonotype. The rearrangement links TRBV5-1 to TRBJ2-1; 9 bases map to TRBD1. V was pared by 4 bases and J by 9 bases, with 11 bases of the junction left unmatched. CDR3 length: 15 amino acids. Germline CDR1 and CDR2: SGHRS and YFSETQ. CDR3 coding DNA: TGCGCCAGCAGCGATAGACCGGGACAGGGCGGTGAGCAGTTCTTC. It is translated as CASSDRPGQGGEQFF.

There are a few counts of this clonotype. This may be a read error, as it is one base from a much larger clone. The chain recombines TRBV11-2 with TRBJ2-7, with D tentatively TRBD2 (6 bases). Germline V CDR1 and CDR2: SGHAT, FQNNGV. There are 15 residues in the CDR3. The CDR3 sequence is CASGLDPLADTEQYF. CDR3 nucleotides: TGTGCCAGCGGCTTAGATCCCTTAGCGGATACCGAGCAGTACTTC.

This clonotype has a handful of counts. J is TRBJ2-1 and V is TRBV4-3; D is ambiguous. The ends were cut back, 4 bases at V and 10 bases at J, with 14 bases in the middle. The CDR3 loop spans 13 amino acids. Germline V CDR1 and CDR2: LGHNA, YSLEER. The CDR3: CASSPQRQEEQFF. Here the CDR3 DNA reads TGCGCCAGCAGCCCACAGCGCCAAGAAGAGCAGTTCTTC.

This sequence joins TRBV6-1 and TRBJ1-2; 8 bases align to TRBD1. Germline CDR1 MNHNS, CDR2 SASEGT. V lost 0 bases, J lost 7 bases, and 7 bases stayed unmatched. The CDR3 runs 15 residues. The CDR3 spells CASSEAWTGKSGYTF. CDR3 DNA: TGTGCCAGCAGTGAAGCGTGGACAGGGAAGTCTGGCTACACCTTC.